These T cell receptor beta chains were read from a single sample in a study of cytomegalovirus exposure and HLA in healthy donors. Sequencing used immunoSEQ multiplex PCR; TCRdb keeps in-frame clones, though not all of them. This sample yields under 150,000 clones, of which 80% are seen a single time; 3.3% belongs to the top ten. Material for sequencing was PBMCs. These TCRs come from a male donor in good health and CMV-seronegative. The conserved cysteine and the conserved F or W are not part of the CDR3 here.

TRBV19 ASTYGQGYGYT
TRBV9 ASSGDRGRGELF
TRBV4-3 ASSQVVGQGSGEQY
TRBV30 AWSVTDSPNTEAF
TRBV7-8 ASSLVGGRPTEQY
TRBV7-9 ASSLRVGTVTYEQY
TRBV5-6 ASSWTGGAGYT
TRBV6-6 ASSRSYEQY
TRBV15 ATSRYRVGEKLF
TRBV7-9 ASSLGLSGNTIY
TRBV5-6 ASSFGTGRQETQY
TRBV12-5 ASGREGRGPKYNEQF
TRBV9 ASRGAFNYGYT
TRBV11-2 ASSRDRGRDGYT
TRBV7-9 ASSSGQNMNTEAF
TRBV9 ASSVAPGIQETQY
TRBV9 ASSVRTTPNTGELF
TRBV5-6 ASSWGTSGSMYNGQF
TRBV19 ASSILRGQAANYGYT
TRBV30 ACSGAVQETQY
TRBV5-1 ASSSQQGADTEAF
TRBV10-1 ASSEGTSPLGPEQF
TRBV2 AGTQGLGELF
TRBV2 ASSVPSSYEQY
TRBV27 ASSPTGVQPQH
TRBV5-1 ASSLVTGAADTQY
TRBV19 ASSIRGPGANVLT
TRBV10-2 ALRQGGVNTEAF
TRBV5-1 ASSLDRGNTIY
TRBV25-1 ASSSRGTPQETQY
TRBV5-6 ASSFMSVSNQPQH
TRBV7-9 ASSVSEVEQY
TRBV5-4 ASSLGGWQGTTNEKLF
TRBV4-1 ASSHSGYEQY
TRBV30 AWTVRRQGASGYT
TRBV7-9 ASSHPAGDAQITGNTIY